This T cell receptor beta chain was recovered during a study of blood T cell repertoires in COVID-19. Study in general: Collection of acute and convalescent COVID-19 samples took place in the United States, Italy and Spain. Sources were T cells, B-cell-depleted T cells, or PBMCs; the material itself was cDNA or gDNA.

Profiling relied on immunoSEQ multiplex PCR, and the TCRdb table lists in-frame clones only, not all of them. The sample has about 150,000 clones, approximately 83% seen once. This clone has a handful of counts. Trimming left V 7 bases short and J 1 base short, with 18 bases between. The germline CDR1 and CDR2 sequences are MNHEY and SMNVEV (reference sequence). The CDR3 sequence is 16 residues long. The V gene is TRBV27, the J gene TRBJ2-3, with D tentatively TRBD2 (5 bases). The sequence derives from a woman aged 60-75 years with acute or convalescent COVID-19. The sequenced sample consisted of peripheral blood. CDR3 protein: CASTPLRGSGTDTQYF. The CDR3 DNA follows: TGTGCCAGCACCCCCCTCCGTGGTAGCGGCACAGATACGCAGTATTTT.